This T cell receptor (beta chain) was obtained from a study of CD8 T cells in ankylosing spondylitis. This clonotype came up a few times. Its cognate antigen is unknown. Germline V gene sequence: CDR1 SGHRS, CDR2 YFSETQ. This CDR3 comprises 17 residues. The V end was cut by 0 bases, the J end by 2 bases, with 17 bases between. Points from the study as a whole: In ankylosing spondylitis blood, a motif of eight highly homologous TCR beta variants appeared characteristic. Reportedly, significant enrichment of disease-linked clones occurred in matched ankylosing spondylitis synovial fluid.

Quantitative molecular-barcoded 5'-RACE generated the TCR beta libraries. TCRdb analysed the 5' RACE reads with MiXCR anew, one entry per CDR3 protein. The sample lists hundreds of thousands of distinct CDR3 sequences; over 9.5% were seen once. Specimen: blood, either unsorted or a sorted T cell fraction (not recorded which). The chain joins TRBV5-1 to TRBJ1-1; TRBD1 is a possible D gene (5 bases). The receptor was derived from a male donor with ankylosing spondylitis. CDR3 bases: TGCGCCAGCAGCTTGGGGGTCAGCTCAAGGGGAAACACTGAAGCTTTCTTT. The encoded protein is CASSLGVSSRGNTEAFF.